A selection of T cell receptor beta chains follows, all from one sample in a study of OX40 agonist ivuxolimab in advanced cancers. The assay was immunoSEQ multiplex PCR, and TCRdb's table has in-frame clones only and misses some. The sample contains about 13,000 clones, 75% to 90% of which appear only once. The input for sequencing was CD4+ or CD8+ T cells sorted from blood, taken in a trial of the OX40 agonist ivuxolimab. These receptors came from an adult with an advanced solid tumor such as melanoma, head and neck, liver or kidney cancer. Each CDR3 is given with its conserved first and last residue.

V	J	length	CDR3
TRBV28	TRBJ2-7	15	CASSPRDTILYEQYF
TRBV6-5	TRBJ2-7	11	CASSSGIEQYF
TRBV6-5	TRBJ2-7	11	CASLEGDEQYF
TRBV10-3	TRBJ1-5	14	CAISESLSNQPQHF
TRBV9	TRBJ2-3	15	CASSPSGSSTDTQYF
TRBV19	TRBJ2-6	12	CASSVGTNVLTF
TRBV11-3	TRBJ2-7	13	CASSLGGVYEQYF
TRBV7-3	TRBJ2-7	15	CASSLRGQGAYEQYF
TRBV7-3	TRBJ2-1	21	CASSFPGKSSGRDWGLNEQFF
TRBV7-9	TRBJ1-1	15	CASSLVGTGQTEAFF
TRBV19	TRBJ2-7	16	CASSIGDTRYYYEQYF
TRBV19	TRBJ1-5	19	CASSRQPAALDYSNQPQHF
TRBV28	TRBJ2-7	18	CASSLPSHRVGGLYEQYF
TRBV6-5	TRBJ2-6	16	CASSLTGESGANVLTF
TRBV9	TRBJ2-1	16	CASSVEDRGSYNEQFF
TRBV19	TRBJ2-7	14	CASSVRATLHEQYF
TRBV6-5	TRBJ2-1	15	CASSYLAVSYNEQFF
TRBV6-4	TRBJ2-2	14	CASSLAGGTGELFF
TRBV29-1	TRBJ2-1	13	CSGGQGSYNEQFF
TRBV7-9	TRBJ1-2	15	CASSLGNRGFAGYTF
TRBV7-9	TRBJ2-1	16	CASSPREGDSYNEQFF
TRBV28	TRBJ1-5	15	CASSLWWGSNQPQHF
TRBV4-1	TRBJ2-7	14	CASSQEGQAYEQYF
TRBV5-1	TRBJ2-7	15	CASSITGAPRHEQYF
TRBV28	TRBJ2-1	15	CASSPDGSSYNEQFF
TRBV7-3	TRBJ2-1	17	CASSLRLAGPTYNEQFF
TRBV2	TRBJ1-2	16	CASSPGSKDLLGGYTF
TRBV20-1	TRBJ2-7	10	CSATGTEQYF
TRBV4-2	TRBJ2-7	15	CASSPLDSLYDEQYF
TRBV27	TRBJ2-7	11	CASSLPPEQYF
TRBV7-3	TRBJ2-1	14	CASSLGLAVDEQFF
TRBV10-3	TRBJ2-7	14	CAISDGRTTYEQYF
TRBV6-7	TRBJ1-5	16	CASSYLRGRGNQPQHF
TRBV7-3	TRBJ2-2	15	CASSLNAGGTGELFF
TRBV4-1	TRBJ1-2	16	CASSQGGTLANYGYTF
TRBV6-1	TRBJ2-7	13	CASSEGGTGEQYF
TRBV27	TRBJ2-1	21	CASSLSVRLGTSGEKGNEQFF
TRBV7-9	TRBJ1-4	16	CASSHDRGPTNEKLFF
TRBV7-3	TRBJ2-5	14	CASSSPQEKETQYF
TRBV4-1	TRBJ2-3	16	CASSQGSGGAQDTQYF
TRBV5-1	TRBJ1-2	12	CASSLWPGGYTF
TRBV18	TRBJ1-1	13	CASSPIRGGEAFF
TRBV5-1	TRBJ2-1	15	CASSLTGGSYNEQFF
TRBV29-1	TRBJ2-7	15	CSVEGVGPQPYEQYF
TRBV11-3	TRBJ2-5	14	CASSLVSGEETQYF
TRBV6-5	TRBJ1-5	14	CASTNGQAGQPQHF
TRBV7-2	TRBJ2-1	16	CASSSPSGQGYNEQFF
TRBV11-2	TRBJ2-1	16	CASSFLAGGSYNEQFF
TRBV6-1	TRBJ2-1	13	CASSEYRLNEQFF
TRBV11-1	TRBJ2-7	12	CASSSNPYEQYF
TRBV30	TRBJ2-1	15	CAWSVGDSLLDEQFF
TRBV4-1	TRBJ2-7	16	CASGALLERGTYEQYF